This note documents a single T cell receptor beta chain sequence. Its target is not known. Hyperthyroidism patients were newly diagnosed, had disease duration under 2 months, and were aged 18 to 65 years. Diagnoses used clinical symptoms, serum thyroxine and TRAb, thyroid ultrasound and orbital computed tomography. This entry comes from a study of T cells in Graves' hyperthyroidism and ophthalmopathy. Study-wide results and limits: Ophthalmopathy prediction by the model preceded onset by a median about 6.5 months. Ophthalmopathy could be told apart from stable hyperthyroidism with a 13 V-J model.

The CDR3 regions of TCR beta were amplified from RNA transcripts. The primer set for the first-round RT-PCR of the TCR CDR3 was HTBI. Using its own MiXCR run on the multiplex PCR reads, TCRdb lists one record per CDR3 protein. This sample has around 800,000 distinct CDR3 sequences, with about two fifths found just once. V lost 3 bases, J lost 8 bases, and 2 bases stayed unmatched. Germline V lookup: CDR1 SQVTM, CDR2 ANQGSEA. This CDR3 has 11 residues. Sequences were obtained from blood. This sequence was found in a man younger than 30 with Graves' hyperthyroidism. The chain carries TRBV29-1 and TRBJ1-2; 8 nucleotides align to TRBD1. CDR3 sequence (DNA): TGCAGCGTTGAGACAGGGGCCGGCTACACCTTC. This codes for CSVETGAGYTF.